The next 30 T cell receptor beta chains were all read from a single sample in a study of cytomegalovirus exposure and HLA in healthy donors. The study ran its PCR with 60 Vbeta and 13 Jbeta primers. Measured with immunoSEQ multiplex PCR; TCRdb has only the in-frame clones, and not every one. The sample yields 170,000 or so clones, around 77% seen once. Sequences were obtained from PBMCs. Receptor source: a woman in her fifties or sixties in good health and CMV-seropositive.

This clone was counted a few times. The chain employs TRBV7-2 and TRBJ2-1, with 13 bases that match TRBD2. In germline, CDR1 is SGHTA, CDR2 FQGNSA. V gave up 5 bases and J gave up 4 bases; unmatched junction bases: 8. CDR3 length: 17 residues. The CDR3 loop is CASSTGTSGMSYNEQFF. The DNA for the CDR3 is TGTGCCAGCAGCACAGGGACTAGCGGGATGAGTTACAATGAGCAGTTCTTC.

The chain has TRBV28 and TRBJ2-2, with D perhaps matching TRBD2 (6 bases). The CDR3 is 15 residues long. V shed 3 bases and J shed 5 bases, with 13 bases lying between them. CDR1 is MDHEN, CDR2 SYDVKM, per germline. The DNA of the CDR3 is TGTGCCAGCAGTTTCTCGGGAGTTCGGACCGGGGAGCTGTTTTTT. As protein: CASSFSGVRTGELFF.

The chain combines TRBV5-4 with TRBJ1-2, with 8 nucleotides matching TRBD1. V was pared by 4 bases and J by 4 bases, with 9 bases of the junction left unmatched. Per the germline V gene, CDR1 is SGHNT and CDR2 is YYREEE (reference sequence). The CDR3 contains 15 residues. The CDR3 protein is CASSRDRFSVYGYTF. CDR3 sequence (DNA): TGTGCCAGCAGCCGGGACAGGTTCTCCGTCTATGGCTACACCTTC.

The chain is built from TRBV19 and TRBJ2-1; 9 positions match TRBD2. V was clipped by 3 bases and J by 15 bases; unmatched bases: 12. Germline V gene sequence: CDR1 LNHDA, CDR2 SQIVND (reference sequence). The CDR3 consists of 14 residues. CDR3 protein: CASSIYGMREGRFF. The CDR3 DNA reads TGTGCCAGTAGTATTTATGGAATGCGGGAGGGCCGGTTCTTC.

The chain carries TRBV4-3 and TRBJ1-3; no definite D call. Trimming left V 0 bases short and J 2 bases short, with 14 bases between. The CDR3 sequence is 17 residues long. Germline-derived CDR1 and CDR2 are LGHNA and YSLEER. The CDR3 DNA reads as TGCGCCAGCAGCCAAGAGCCGGGGAGACACCCTGGAAACACCATATATTTT. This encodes CASSQEPGRHPGNTIYF.

CDR3 coding DNA: TGCAGCGTTGGGGAGGGAAGTGAAAAACTGTTTTTT. Translated: CSVGEGSEKLFF. The chain recombines TRBV29-1 with TRBJ1-4; D is uncertain. Trimming took 4 bases from V and 7 from J, leaving 10 bases between them. The germline CDR1 and CDR2 sequences are SQVTM and ANQGSEA. The CDR3 is made up of 12 amino acids. Filled out from reference TRBV29-1 and TRBJ1-4, the complete variable domain reads SAVISQKPSRDICQRGTSLTIQCQVDSQVTMMFWYRQQPGQSLTLIATANQGSEATYESGFVIDKFPISRPNLTFSTLTVSNMSPEDSSIYLCSVGEGSEKLFFGSGTQLSVL.

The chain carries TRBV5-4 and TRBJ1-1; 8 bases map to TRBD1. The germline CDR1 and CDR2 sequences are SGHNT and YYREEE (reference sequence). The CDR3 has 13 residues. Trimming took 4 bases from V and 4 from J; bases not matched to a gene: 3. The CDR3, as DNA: TGTGCCAGCAGCCCGGACAGGGTCACTGAAGCTTTCTTT. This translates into CASSPDRVTEAFF.

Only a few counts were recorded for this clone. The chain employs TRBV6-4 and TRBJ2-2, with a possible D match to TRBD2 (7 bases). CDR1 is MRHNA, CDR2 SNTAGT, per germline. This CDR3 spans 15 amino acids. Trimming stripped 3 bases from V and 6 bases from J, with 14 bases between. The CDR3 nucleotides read TGTGCCAGCAGTGAAGGGGGGGGTCTGGCCGGGGAGCTGTTTTTT. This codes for CASSEGGGLAGELFF.

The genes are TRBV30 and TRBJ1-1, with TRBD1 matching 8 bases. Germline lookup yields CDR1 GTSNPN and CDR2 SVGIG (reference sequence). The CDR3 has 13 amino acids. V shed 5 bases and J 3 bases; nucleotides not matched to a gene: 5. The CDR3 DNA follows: TGTGCCTGGGGACAGGGTGAATACACTGAAGCTTTCTTT. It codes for CAWGQGEYTEAFF. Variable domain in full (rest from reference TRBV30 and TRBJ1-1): SQTIHQWPATLVQPVGSPLSLECTVEGTSNPNLYWYRQAAGRGLQLLFYSVGIGQISSEVPQNLSASRPQDRQFILSSKKLLLSDSGFYLCAWGQGEYTEAFFGQGTRLTVV.

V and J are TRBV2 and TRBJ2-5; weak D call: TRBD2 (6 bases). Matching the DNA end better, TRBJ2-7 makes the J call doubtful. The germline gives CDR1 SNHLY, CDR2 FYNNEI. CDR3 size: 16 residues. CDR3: CASSMGPGRGGNEQYF. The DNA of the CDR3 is TGTGCCAGCAGTATGGGCCCGGGACGAGGAGGGAACGAGCAGTACTTC.

CDR3 protein: CASSSGYNSPLHF. The CDR3 nucleotides read TGTGCCAGCAGTTCCGGGTATAATTCACCCCTCCACTTT. The genes are TRBV28 and TRBJ1-6; D uncertain. The CDR3 consists of 13 residues. The germline V gene encodes CDR1 MDHEN and CDR2 SYDVKM. V lost 4 bases, J lost 4 bases, and 5 bases lay in between.

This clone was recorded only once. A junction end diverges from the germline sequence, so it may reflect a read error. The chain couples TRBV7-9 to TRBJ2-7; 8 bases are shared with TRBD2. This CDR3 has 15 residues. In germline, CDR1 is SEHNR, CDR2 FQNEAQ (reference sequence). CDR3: CSSSPVAGFRYEQYF. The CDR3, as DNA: TGTTCCAGCAGCCCCGTAGCGGGGTTTAGGTACGAGCAGTACTTC.

The CDR3 spells CSASLRTEAFF. The CDR3 DNA is TGCAGTGCTAGCCTCCGCACTGAAGCTTTCTTT. The chain has TRBV20-1 and TRBJ1-1, with D uncertain. The CDR3 is 11 residues long. Germline V gene sequence: CDR1 DFQATT, CDR2 SNEGSKA (reference sequence). Trimming removed 3 bases from V and 4 bases from J, with 6 bases in between.

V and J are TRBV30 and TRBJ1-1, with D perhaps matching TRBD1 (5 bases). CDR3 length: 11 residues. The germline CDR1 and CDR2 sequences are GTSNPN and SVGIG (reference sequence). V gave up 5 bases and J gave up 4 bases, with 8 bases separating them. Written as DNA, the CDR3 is TGTGCCTGGGGAAGGGGCACTGAAGCTTTCTTT. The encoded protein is CAWGRGTEAFF.

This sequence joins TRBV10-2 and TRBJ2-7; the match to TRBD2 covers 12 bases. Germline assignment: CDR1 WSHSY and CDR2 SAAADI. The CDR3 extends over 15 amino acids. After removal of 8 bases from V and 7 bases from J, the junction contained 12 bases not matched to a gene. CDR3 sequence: CASSYLAGGPREQYF. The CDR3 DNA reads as TGCGCCAGCTCGTATCTAGCGGGGGGGCCGAGGGAGCAGTACTTC.

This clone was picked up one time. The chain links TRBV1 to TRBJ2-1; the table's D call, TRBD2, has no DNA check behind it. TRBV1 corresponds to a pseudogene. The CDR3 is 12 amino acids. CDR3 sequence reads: CTSSQDRRSLFF. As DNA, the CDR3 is TGCACCAGCAGCCAGGATAGAAGGAGTCTGTTCTTC.

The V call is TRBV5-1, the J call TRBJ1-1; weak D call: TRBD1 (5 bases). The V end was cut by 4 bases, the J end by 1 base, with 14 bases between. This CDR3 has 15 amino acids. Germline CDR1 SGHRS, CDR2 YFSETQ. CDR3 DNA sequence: TGCGCCAGCAGCCGGGGAGGGACCGGGAACACTGAAGCTTTCTTT. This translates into CASSRGGTGNTEAFF.

The CDR3 sequence is CARSTGQGARYNSPLHF. The CDR3 DNA is TGTGCCAGAAGCACGGGACAGGGGGCGCGGTATAATTCACCCCTCCACTTT. The chain links TRBV5-3 to TRBJ1-6; TRBD1 agrees at 12 bases. TRBV5-3 is marked as an open reading frame, function uncertain. This CDR3 is 17 amino acids long. With V trimmed by 4 bases and J by 4 bases, 6 bases remained unmatched.

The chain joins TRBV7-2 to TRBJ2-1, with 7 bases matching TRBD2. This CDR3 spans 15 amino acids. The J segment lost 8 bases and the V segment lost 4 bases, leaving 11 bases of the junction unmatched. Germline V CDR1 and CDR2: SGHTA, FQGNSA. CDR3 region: CASSSPGEGKYEQFF. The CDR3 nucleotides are TGTGCCAGCAGCTCCCCCGGGGAGGGCAAGTATGAGCAGTTCTTC.

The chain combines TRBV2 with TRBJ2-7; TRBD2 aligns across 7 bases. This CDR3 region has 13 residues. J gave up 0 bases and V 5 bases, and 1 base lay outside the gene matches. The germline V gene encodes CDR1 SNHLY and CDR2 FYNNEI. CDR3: CASSLAGSYEQYF. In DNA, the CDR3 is TGTGCCAGCAGTTTAGCGGGCTCCTACGAGCAGTACTTC.

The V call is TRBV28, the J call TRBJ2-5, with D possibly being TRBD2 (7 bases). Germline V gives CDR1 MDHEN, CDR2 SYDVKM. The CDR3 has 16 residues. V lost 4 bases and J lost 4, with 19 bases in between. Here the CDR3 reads CASSSNRGRERETQYF. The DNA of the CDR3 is TGTGCCAGCAGTTCCAACCGGGGGCGGGAGAGAGAGACCCAGTACTTC. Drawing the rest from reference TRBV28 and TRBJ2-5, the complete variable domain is DVKVTQSSRYLVKRTGEKVFLECVQDMDHENMFWYRQDPGLGLRLIYFSYDVKMKEKGDIPEGYSVSREKKERFSLILESASTNQTSMYLCASSSNRGRERETQYFGPGTRLLVL.

CDR3 amino acids: CASSIRSGAISYEQYF. CDR3 DNA sequence: TGTGCCAGTAGTATAAGGTCAGGGGCCATCTCCTACGAGCAGTACTTC. The chain links TRBV19 to TRBJ2-7; D is perhaps TRBD1 (6 bases). V gave up 2 bases and J gave up 0 bases, with 14 bases separating them. Per the germline V gene, CDR1 is LNHDA and CDR2 is SQIVND (reference sequence). This CDR3 comprises 16 residues.

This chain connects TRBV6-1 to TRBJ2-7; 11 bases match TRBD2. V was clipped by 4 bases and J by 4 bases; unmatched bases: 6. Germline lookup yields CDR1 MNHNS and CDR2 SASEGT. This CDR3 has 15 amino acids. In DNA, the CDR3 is TGTGCCAGCAGTGGGCCCGGGACTAGCGGTTACGAGCAGTACTTC. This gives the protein CASSGPGTSGYEQYF.

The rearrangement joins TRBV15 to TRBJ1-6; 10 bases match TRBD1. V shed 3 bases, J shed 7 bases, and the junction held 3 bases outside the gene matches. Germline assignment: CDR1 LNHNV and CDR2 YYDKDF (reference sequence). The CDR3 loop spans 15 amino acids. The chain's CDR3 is CATSSWGQGNSPLHF. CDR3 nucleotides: TGTGCCACCAGCAGCTGGGGACAGGGGAATTCACCCCTCCACTTT.

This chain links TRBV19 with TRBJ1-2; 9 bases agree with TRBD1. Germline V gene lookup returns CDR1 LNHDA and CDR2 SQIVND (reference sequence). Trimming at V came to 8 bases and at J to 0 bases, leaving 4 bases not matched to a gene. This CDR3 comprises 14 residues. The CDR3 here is CASRRTGANYGYTF. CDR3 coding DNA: TGTGCCAGTCGACGGACAGGGGCTAACTATGGCTACACCTTC.

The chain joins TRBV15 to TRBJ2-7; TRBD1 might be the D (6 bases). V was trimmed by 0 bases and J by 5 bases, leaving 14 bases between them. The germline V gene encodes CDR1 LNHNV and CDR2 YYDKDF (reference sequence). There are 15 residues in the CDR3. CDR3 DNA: TGTGCCACCAGCAGAGATCTTGCAGGGGCCCACGAGCAGTACTTC. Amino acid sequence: CATSRDLAGAHEQYF.

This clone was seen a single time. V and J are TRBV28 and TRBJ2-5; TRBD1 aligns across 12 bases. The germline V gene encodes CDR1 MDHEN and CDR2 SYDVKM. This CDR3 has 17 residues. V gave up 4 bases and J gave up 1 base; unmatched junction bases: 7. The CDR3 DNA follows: TGTGCCAGCAGTTCCACCGGGGACAGGGGGCGCCAAGAGACCCAGTACTTC. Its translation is CASSSTGDRGRQETQYF.

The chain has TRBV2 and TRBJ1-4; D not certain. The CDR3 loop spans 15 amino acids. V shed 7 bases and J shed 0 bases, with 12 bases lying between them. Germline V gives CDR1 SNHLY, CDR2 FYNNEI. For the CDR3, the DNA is TGTGCCAGCAAGGCAGGCACCGCAACTAATGAAAAACTGTTTTTT. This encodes CASKAGTATNEKLFF.

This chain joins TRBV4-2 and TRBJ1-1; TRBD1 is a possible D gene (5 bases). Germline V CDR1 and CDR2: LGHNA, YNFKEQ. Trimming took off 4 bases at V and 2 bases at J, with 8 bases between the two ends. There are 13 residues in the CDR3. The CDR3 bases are TGTGCCAGCAGCCCCAGGGTAAACACTGAAGCTTTCTTT. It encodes CASSPRVNTEAFF.

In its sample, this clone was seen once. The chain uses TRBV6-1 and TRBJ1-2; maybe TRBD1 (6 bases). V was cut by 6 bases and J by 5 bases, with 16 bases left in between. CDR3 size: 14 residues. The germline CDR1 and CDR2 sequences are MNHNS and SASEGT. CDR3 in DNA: TGTGCCAGCAGCGTAGACAGGACCCTGTATGGCTACACCTTC. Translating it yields CASSVDRTLYGYTF.